This T cell receptor (beta chain) was recovered during a study of cytomegalovirus exposure and HLA in healthy donors. About the study: Some 90 million unique TCRs from HLA-typed donors were held in an early data release.

It was with 60 Vbeta and 13 Jbeta primers that the PCR ran. The protocol was immunoSEQ multiplex PCR, while the TCRdb copy is restricted to in-frame clones and leaves out a portion. The sample holds tens of thousands of clones. As for this clone: What it recognizes is unknown.

V gave up 3 bases and J gave up 3 bases, with 16 bases separating them. Germline loops: CDR1 LNHDA, CDR2 SQIVND (reference sequence). The CDR3 loop spans 16 amino acids. Regarding the study as a whole: While the bulk of TCR sequences proved rare, some public TCRs turned up in many donors. The study carried out a later analysis of TCR beta sequences. It associated approximately 16,000 of them with specific HLA alleles at a false discovery rate of 0.05. Presence/absence analyses assumed roughly uniform sequencing depth across donors.

The sequence came from a man aged 40-49 years in good health and CMV-seropositive. The sample consisted of PBMCs. V gene TRBV19 combines with J gene TRBJ2-3; the D gene is possibly TRBD2 (6 bases). The CDR3 bases are TGTGCCAGTAGTATCGGCGGGGCTCCATTAACAGATACGCAGTATTTT. It specifies CASSIGGAPLTDTQYF.